A selection of T cell receptor beta chains follows, all from one sample in a study of blood T cell repertoires in COVID-19. Profiling relied on immunoSEQ multiplex PCR, and the TCRdb table lists in-frame clones only, not all of them. The repertoire consists of a few hundred thousand clones, with roughly nine tenths occurring once and the leading ten covering around 2.2%. The sample comprised peripheral blood. These receptors all come from a woman aged 45 to 65 with acute or convalescent COVID-19. Both conserved end residues are part of each CDR3.

V	J	CDR3
TRBV5-4	TRBJ2-2	CASSLARNRGRGNAGELFF
TRBV27	TRBJ1-5	CASSLGLPQPQHF
TRBV4-3	TRBJ2-3	CASSHVTSGGTDTQYF
TRBV10-2	TRBJ2-7	CASSGTLAGWDYEQYF
TRBV30	TRBJ1-6	CAWNSRTGDSPLHF
TRBV19	TRBJ2-3	CASSQRRGLPDTQYF
TRBV27	TRBJ1-3	CASSFQFGNTIYF
TRBV24-1	TRBJ2-5	CATSEAGAGKSRETQYF
TRBV2	TRBJ2-7	CALRPRDRNYEQYF
TRBV9	TRBJ2-7	CASSSQGSEQYF
TRBV4-3	TRBJ2-2	CASSQDQTGGELFF
TRBV29-1	TRBJ1-3	CSVEDLQPSGNTIYF
TRBV2	TRBJ1-2	CASSDDSLNYGYTF
TRBV5-4	TRBJ1-2	CASSLGQEYGYTF
TRBV7-2	TRBJ2-7	CASSFRQGSTYEQYF
TRBV5-1	TRBJ2-1	CASSDRQRSAYNEQFF
TRBV5-1	TRBJ2-6	CASSTGEFPGANVLTF
TRBV11-3	TRBJ2-5	CASSLIGGETQYF
TRBV19	TRBJ2-7	CASSGTGPGKGEQYF
TRBV7-3	TRBJ2-5	CASSEGQGWGYQETQYF
TRBV6-4	TRBJ1-1	CAKSRRGGTEAFF
TRBV21-1	TRBJ1-4	CASSSPPQFNEKLFF
TRBV7-9	TRBJ2-7	CASNYLGPTSGRQYEQYF
TRBV25-1	TRBJ1-2	CASTPPGGYGYTF
TRBV27	TRBJ1-1	CASSLTGQLNTEAFF
TRBV7-9	TRBJ1-5	CASSRQGENQPQHF
TRBV27	TRBJ1-2	CASSLRGGAYGYTF
TRBV15	TRBJ1-2	CATSRDSNYGYTF
TRBV7-2	TRBJ1-1	CASSTLQGAYTEAFF
TRBV5-8	TRBJ1-4	CASSLVNRPNEKLFF
TRBV19	TRBJ2-6	CASSSGSSGANVLTF
TRBV16	TRBJ1-2	CASSQTGYGSFYGYTF
TRBV9	TRBJ1-2	CASSVGTGEYDGYTF
TRBV9	TRBJ1-2	CASSVAYPGGRFTF
TRBV23-1	TRBJ2-7	CASSQFGYF
TRBV10-2	TRBJ2-7	CASSEYTYEQYF
TRBV9	TRBJ2-2	CASSVTSSGELFF
TRBV10-1	TRBJ2-1	CASSEAGGPYNEQFF
TRBV7-2	TRBJ2-4	CASSLLAGQNIQYF
TRBV5-1	TRBJ1-1	CASSLGAANTEAFF
TRBV19	TRBJ1-1	CASSTTGEDTEAFF
TRBV11-3	TRBJ2-4	CASSWRGGLAKNIQYF
TRBV5-1	TRBJ1-2	CASSSQDDGYTF
TRBV12-3/TRBV12-4	TRBJ1-5	CASSSGVKPQHF
TRBV24-1	TRBJ1-6	CATSDPRQGDNSPLHF
TRBV4-3	TRBJ2-2	CASSRTGGTGELFF
TRBV10-3	TRBJ2-1	CAISYESGGVDEQFF
TRBV24-1	TRBJ2-2	CATSHKGRGDTGELFF
TRBV3-1/TRBV3-2	TRBJ1-3	CASSQVSGSSGNTIYF
TRBV24-1	TRBJ2-3	CATSGLAGVTDTQYF
TRBV5-1	TRBJ1-2	CASSFGQKPSGYTF
TRBV7-7	TRBJ1-6	CASSLHPARCFSPLHF
TRBV2	TRBJ1-2	CASSEAARGLHGYTF
TRBV7-2	TRBJ2-1	CASSLEGHRRFF
TRBV3-1/TRBV3-2	TRBJ2-7	CASSQSGGGTYEQYF
TRBV12-5	TRBJ1-1	CASGLGTPNTEAFF
TRBV3-1/TRBV3-2	TRBJ1-1	CASSQGARTEAFF